Included here is one TCR beta chain sequence, with context. Since all of the isolated RNA was reverse transcribed, expressed TCRB transcripts were what got sequenced. Here immunoSEQ multiplex PCR was the method, and the copy in TCRdb shows in-frame clones only, minus some. The table records 10,000 to 15,000 clones, about half of them present only once. This sample stems from a study of beta chain features in type 1 diabetes. There are 13 residues in the CDR3. V was cut by 6 bases and J by 4 bases, with 12 bases left in between. Germline lookup yields CDR1 MNHNS and CDR2 SASEGT. V is TRBV6-1 and J is TRBJ1-2; a weak D match, TRBD1 (6 bases). The clonotype was recovered from a man aged 18-30 years in good health. Sequenced sample: stem cell memory CD4+ T cells from blood. CDR3 in DNA: TGTGCCAGCAGACCACAGGGAACCTATGGCTACACCTTC. This sequence encodes CASRPQGTYGYTF.